The present entry profiles one T cell receptor (beta chain) with its context. Its antigen is currently unknown. The record originates from a study of CXCR3-negative and CXCR3-positive naive CD8 T cells. Overall study context: Sequencing brought in around 140 million TRB reads altogether, and each library got about 1.5 +/- 0.3 million. General study points: Naive subsets did not differ in surface CD5, and the authors estimated TCR strength using properties of the TRB CDR3. TRBV-TRBJ usage matched between naive CXCR3-negative and CXCR3-positive cells but not between memory cells. For memory CD8+ cells diversity was much lower, but both naive subsets had comparably high diversity.

There are 15 residues in the CDR3. From germline, CDR1 is DFQATT and CDR2 SNEGSKA (reference sequence). It was by 5' RACE with UMI labels that the TRB cDNA libraries were prepared. TCRdb reprocessed the 5' RACE reads; each CDR3 protein has one entry and no DNA is given. This sample's table reports around 47,000 distinct CDR3 sequences. V gene TRBV20-1 combines with J gene TRBJ2-1; TCRdb outputs TRBD1, but without DNA this stays unchecked. The origin of this receptor is a human donor in good health. Some clones in this sample may be carry-over from other donors' samples. Sequenced sample: memory CD8+ T cells from blood. Here the CDR3 reads CSARDSGTAYNEQFF.